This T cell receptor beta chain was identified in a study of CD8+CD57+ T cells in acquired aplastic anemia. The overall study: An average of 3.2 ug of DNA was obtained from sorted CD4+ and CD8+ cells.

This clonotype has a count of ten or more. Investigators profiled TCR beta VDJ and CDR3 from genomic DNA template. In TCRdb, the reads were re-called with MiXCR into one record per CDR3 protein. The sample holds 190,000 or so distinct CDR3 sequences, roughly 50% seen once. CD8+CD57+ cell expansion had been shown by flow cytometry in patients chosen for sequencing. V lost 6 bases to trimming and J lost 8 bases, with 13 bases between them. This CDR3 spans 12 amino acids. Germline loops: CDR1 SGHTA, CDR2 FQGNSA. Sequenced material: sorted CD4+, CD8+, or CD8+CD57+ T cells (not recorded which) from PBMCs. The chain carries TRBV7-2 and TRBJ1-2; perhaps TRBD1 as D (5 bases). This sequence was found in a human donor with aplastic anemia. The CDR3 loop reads CASRAQGEGYTF. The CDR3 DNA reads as TGTGCCAGCAGAGCCCAGGGTGAGGGCTACACCTTC.